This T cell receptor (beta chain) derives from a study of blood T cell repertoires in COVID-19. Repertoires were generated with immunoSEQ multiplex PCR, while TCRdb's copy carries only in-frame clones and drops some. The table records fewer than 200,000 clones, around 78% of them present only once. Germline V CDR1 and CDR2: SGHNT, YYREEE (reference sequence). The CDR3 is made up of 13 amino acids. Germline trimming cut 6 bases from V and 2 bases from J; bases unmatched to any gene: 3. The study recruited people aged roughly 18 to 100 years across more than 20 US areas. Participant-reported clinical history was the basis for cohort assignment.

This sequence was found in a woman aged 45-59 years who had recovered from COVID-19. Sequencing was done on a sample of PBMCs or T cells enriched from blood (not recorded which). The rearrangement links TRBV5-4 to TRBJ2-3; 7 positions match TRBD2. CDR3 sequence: CASTKRDTDTQYF. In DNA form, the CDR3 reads TGTGCCAGCACCAAGCGGGACACAGATACGCAGTATTTT.